These T cell receptor beta chains were read from a single sample in a study of T cells in Graves' hyperthyroidism and ophthalmopathy. Each CDR3 protein gets one entry after TCRdb re-called the multiplex PCR reads with MiXCR. The sample consists of a few hundred thousand distinct CDR3 sequences, roughly 15% of them appearing once. The material sequenced was blood. Receptor source: a woman aged 18-29 years with Graves' ophthalmopathy. Each CDR3 is given with its conserved first and last residue. A D gene is named only where the DNA matches it firmly. Expanded clones are given a class, and other clones once, few, many or no size at all.

length	D	size	V	J	DNA	CDR3
12	.	.	TRBV7-9	TRBJ1-1	TGTGCCAGCAGCGCGACAGGCACTGAAGCTTTCTTT	CASSATGTEAFF
14	.	.	TRBV7-9	TRBJ1-1	TGTGCCAGCAGCTTCCGTCCCAGGACAGAGAGAGCTTTCTTT	CASSFRPRTERAFF
13	.	.	TRBV3-1	TRBJ2-3	TGTGCCAGCAGCCGAGCTAATGAGGATACGCAGTATTTT	CASSRANEDTQYF
13	.	many	TRBV7-2	TRBJ2-1	TGTGCCAGTGTAGCGAGCAGCTACAATGAGCAGTTCTTC	CASVASSYNEQFF
16	TRBD1	.	TRBV5-1	TRBJ2-7	TGCGCCAGCAGCTTGGCCCCGACAGGGGGCAGCTACGAGCAGTACTTC	CASSLAPTGGSYEQYF
14	.	many	TRBV27	TRBJ1-1	TGTGCCAGCAGAGCCCAGGGCACGAACACTGAAGCTTTCTTT	CASRAQGTNTEAFF
15	TRBD2	once	TRBV3-1	TRBJ2-1	TGTGCCAGCAGCCAGATGGGACTAGCGACCGACGAGCAGTTCTTC	CASSQMGLATDEQFF
15	TRBD2	few	TRBV9	TRBJ2-1	TGTGCCAGCAGCTCTCGGGGGGTGTCCTACAATGAGCAGTTCTTC	CASSSRGVSYNEQFF
19	.	.	TRBV28	TRBJ1-5	TGTGCCAGCAGTTTTGGACGGCGGGGAGGGGGGTATAGCAATCAGCCCCAGCATTTT	CASSFGRRGGGYSNQPQHF
14	TRBD1	many	TRBV2	TRBJ2-7	TGTGCCAGCGGCCCGGACAGGGCTTCCTACGAGCAGTACTTC	CASGPDRASYEQYF
15	.	many	TRBV7-3	TRBJ2-2	TGTGCCAGCAGCCCCGACTCGGGGGCAGGCGGGGAGCTGTTTTTT	CASSPDSGAGGELFF
11	.	many	TRBV20-1	TRBJ1-1	TGCAGTGCTAGAGTGAACACTGAAGCTTTCTTT	CSARVNTEAFF
15	.	many	TRBV20-1	TRBJ1-6	TGCAGTGCCCCCGGGCAGGGTCAATATAATTCACCCCTCCACTTT	CSAPGQGQYNSPLHF
15	TRBD1	many	TRBV7-2	TRBJ2-7	TGTGCCAGCAGCTTAGCCGGACAGGATCGGGCCGAGCAGTACTTC	CASSLAGQDRAEQYF
15	TRBD1	.	TRBV19	TRBJ2-7	TGTGCCAGTAGTATGCAACAGGGGCGTCCCTACGAGCAGTACTTC	CASSMQQGRPYEQYF